This T cell receptor (beta chain) was retrieved from a study of Ad26.COV2.S vaccination and SARS-CoV-2 variants. About the study: Intramuscular Ad26.COV2.S at 5x10^10 or 1x10^11 viral particles. Study outcomes and limitations: Assessments of TCR breadth and depth may have underestimated the total T cell responses. Those who received the vaccine showed greater spike-specific TCR breadth than those given placebo.

Generated by immunoSEQ multiplex PCR, the TCRdb table keeps only in-frame clones and is missing some. The data show roughly 350,000 clones, with 87% seen just once and approximately 3.6% held by the top ten. Treatment of the sample: over 15 received Ad26.COV2.S at low or high dose, single or two shots; 5 received placebo; per-sample allocation not given. Day 63 after the first vaccine or placebo injection was the time point for sampling. It was an adult aged 18-55 years in Boston who was the donor. To note about this clone: The antigen is undetermined.

The ends lost 3 bases at V and 5 bases at J; junction bases unmatched: 12. Germline-derived CDR1 and CDR2 are SGHVS and FQNEAQ. This CDR3 has 18 amino acids. The TCR sequence derives from a person aged 18-65 years who received the Ad26.COV2.S COVID-19 vaccine or a placebo. J is TRBJ2-3 and V is TRBV7-8; 12 bases align to TRBD2. This specimen consisted of peripheral blood, obtained in a trial of Ad26.COV2.S vaccine versus placebo. The CDR3 region has the DNA TGTGCCAGCAGCTTCCGGTGGACTAGCGGGGCCCGCGTAGATACGCAGTATTTT. The encoded protein is CASSFRWTSGARVDTQYF.